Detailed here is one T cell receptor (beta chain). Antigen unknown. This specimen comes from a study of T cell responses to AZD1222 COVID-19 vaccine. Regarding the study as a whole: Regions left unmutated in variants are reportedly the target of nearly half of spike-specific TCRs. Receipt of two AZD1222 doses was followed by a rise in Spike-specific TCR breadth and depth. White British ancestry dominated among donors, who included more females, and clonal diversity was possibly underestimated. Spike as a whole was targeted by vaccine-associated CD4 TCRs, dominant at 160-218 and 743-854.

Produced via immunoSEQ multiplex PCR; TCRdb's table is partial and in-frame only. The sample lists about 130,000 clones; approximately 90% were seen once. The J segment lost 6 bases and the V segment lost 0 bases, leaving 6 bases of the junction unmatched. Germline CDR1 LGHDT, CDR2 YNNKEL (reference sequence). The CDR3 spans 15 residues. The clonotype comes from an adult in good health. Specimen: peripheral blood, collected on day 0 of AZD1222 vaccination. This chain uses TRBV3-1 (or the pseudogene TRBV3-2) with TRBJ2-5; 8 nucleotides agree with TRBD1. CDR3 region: CASSQDGSGGQTQYF. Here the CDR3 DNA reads TGTGCCAGCAGCCAAGATGGATCAGGGGGCCAGACCCAGTACTTC.